This T cell receptor (beta chain) is from a study of blood T cells in healthy people across ages. Overall study: With template switching, about one barcoded beta molecule was captured per two T cells. Whole-study findings and limits: Comparison with aged donors showed that long-lived donors had more naive CD4+ cells and higher diversity. Diversity estimates from one million T cells were considered underestimates.

Trimming pared 4 bases from V and 7 bases from J, leaving 13 bases between. CDR3 length: 13 residues. Germline V lookup: CDR1 SEHNR, CDR2 FQNEAQ (reference sequence). About this clonotype: Its specificity is unknown.

A second about 6 to 12 cycle PCR used barcoded and J-beta primers. One entry per CDR3 protein results from TCRdb running MiXCR on the 5' RACE reads. The sample comprises about 1.4 million distinct CDR3 sequences, approximately 59% of which are singletons, and about 6.7% rests with the top ten. The chain employs TRBV7-9 and TRBJ1-2; D unclear. The clonotype was recovered from a man between 18 and 29 years old in good health. The sample taken for sequencing was blood. The CDR3 loop is CASSSDLRGGYTF. Here the CDR3 DNA reads TGTGCCAGCAGCTCTGATTTGCGGGGTGGCTACACCTTC.